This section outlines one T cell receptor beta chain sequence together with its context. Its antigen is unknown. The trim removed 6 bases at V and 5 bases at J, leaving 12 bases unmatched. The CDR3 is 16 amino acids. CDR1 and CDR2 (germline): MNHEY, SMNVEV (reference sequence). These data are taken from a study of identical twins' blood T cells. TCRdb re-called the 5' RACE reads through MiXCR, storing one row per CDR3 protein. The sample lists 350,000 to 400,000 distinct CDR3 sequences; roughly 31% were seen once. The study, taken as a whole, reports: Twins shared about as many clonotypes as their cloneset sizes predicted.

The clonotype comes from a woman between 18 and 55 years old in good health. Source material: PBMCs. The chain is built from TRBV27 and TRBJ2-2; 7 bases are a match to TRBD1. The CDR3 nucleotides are TGTGCCAGCAGAAACACCTGGGACAGTAGAACCGGGGAGCTGTTTTTT. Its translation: CASRNTWDSRTGELFF.